Each of the 9 T cell receptor beta chains below was sequenced from the same sample in a study of shared clonotypes between healthy human individuals. Profiled with immunoSEQ multiplex PCR; TCRdb holds only in-frame clones, not every one. The sample has about 2.4 million clones; more than 85% are singletons. Input material: naive CD4+ T cells from PBMCs. Indicated subset: CD45RA+ positively selected. Every receptor here comes from a young man in good health. Some clones in this sample may be carry-over from other donors' samples.

Concerning this clone: Other DNA sequences from this sample encode an identical CDR3 as well. The V and J genes are TRBV7-6 and TRBJ2-5; 11 nucleotides agree with TRBD2. Germline V gene sequence: CDR1 SGHVS, CDR2 FNYEAQ. Trimming cost V 5 bases and J 2 bases; bases outside gene matches: 7. The CDR3 totals 16 residues. The CDR3 DNA reads as TGTGCCAGCAGCCTTGGACTAGCGGGCTCTCAAGAGACCCAGTACTTC. It translates to CASSLGLAGSQETQYF.

The chain recombines TRBV6-5 with TRBJ2-1, with TRBD2 matching over 9 bases. Losses at the gene ends were 0 bases for V and 7 bases for J; bases not matched to a gene: 4. The germline gives CDR1 MNHEY, CDR2 SVGAGI. The CDR3 runs to 15 residues. The CDR3 DNA follows: TGTGCCAGCAGTTACTCAAGCGGGAGGTTGAATGAGCAGTTCTTC. This encodes CASSYSSGRLNEQFF.

V gene TRBV6-5 combines with J gene TRBJ2-1; 7 bases line up with TRBD1. V lost 2 bases, J lost 12 bases, and 4 bases stayed unmatched. Germline assignment: CDR1 MNHEY and CDR2 SVGAGI. There are 12 residues in the CDR3. CDR3 protein: CASSYDRVGQFF. For the CDR3, the DNA is TGTGCCAGCAGTTACGACAGGGTCGGGCAGTTCTTC.

The V call is TRBV2, the J call TRBJ2-1; no reliable D call. V shed 8 bases and J shed 0 bases, with 11 bases lying between them. The CDR3 runs to 14 residues. Germline loops: CDR1 SNHLY, CDR2 FYNNEI. CDR3 nucleotides: TGTGCCAGCCGTCTACAGAGCTCCTACAATGAGCAGTTCTTC. The encoded protein is CASRLQSSYNEQFF.

The DNA for the CDR3 is TGCGCCAGCAGCTTGGGTCCCGGGTCACCCCTCCACTTT. Encoded protein: CASSLGPGSPLHF. V and J are TRBV5-1 and TRBJ1-6; D not resolved. With 0 bases removed from V and 10 bases from J, the gap between germline ends came to 8 bases. CDR3 length: 13 residues. In germline, CDR1 is SGHRS, CDR2 YFSETQ.

V gene TRBV6-5 combines with J gene TRBJ2-7; D is possibly TRBD2 (5 bases). The CDR3 has 14 residues. CDR1 and CDR2 (germline): MNHEY, SVGAGI. V lost 0 bases and J 3 bases, leaving 9 bases between the germline ends. The CDR3 here is CASSYSSGVYEQYF. CDR3 DNA sequence: TGTGCCAGCAGTTACTCGAGCGGAGTCTACGAGCAGTACTTC.

V usage is TRBV2 and J usage is TRBJ2-5, with unresolved D. The germline V gene encodes CDR1 SNHLY and CDR2 FYNNEI. The CDR3 loop spans 15 amino acids. V was shortened by 0 bases and J by 6 bases, with 14 bases between the two germline ends. This CDR3 is CASSEALRRVQTQYF. The CDR3 DNA is TGTGCCAGCAGTGAAGCTCTCAGGAGAGTACAGACCCAGTACTTC.

This chain connects TRBV10-3 to TRBJ1-2; D remains unclear. The length of the CDR3 is 17 residues. V lost 2 bases, J lost 2 bases, and 18 bases lay in between. Germline assignment: CDR1 ENHRY and CDR2 SYGVKD. The CDR3 loop reads CAISEPLGVGGNYGYTF. Written as DNA, the CDR3 is TGTGCCATCAGTGAGCCACTGGGAGTGGGAGGAAACTATGGCTACACCTTC.

This chain joins TRBV28 and TRBJ1-2; a weak D match, TRBD1 (5 bases). Trimming stripped 4 bases from V and 4 bases from J, with 13 bases between. Germline values: CDR1 MDHEN, CDR2 SYDVKM. The CDR3 totals 14 residues. The CDR3 region is CASSSPGGTYGYTF. CDR3 nucleotides: TGTGCCAGCAGTTCCCCAGGAGGGACCTATGGCTACACCTTC.